The 11 T cell receptor beta chains reported below all come from one sample, sequenced in a study of blood T cell repertoires in COVID-19. Sequencing was performed with immunoSEQ multiplex PCR; in TCRdb, only in-frame clones are kept and a portion is missing. The repertoire holds approximately 300,000 clones, with roughly 85% as singletons. The sequenced sample was PBMCs or T cells enriched from blood (not recorded which). All receptors come from a woman aged 25 to 39 who had been exposed to COVID-19.

The chain carries TRBV19 and TRBJ2-7; D perhaps matches TRBD1 (6 bases). The CDR3 extends over 14 amino acids. Germline V CDR1 and CDR2: LNHDA, SQIVND (reference sequence). The ends were cut back, 4 bases at V and 2 bases at J, with 12 bases in the middle. The DNA of the CDR3 is TGTGCCAGTAGTACCCGGGACATGCCCTACGAGCAGTACTTC. It is translated as CASSTRDMPYEQYF.

In its sample, this clone was seen a few times. The chain has TRBV27 and TRBJ2-7; D not certain. The CDR3 has 13 amino acids. V gave up 5 bases and J gave up 4 bases, with 12 bases separating them. In germline, CDR1 is MNHEY, CDR2 SMNVEV (reference sequence). This chain's CDR3 is CASSLSNAYEQYF. The CDR3, as DNA: TGTGCCAGCAGTCTCTCAAACGCGTACGAGCAGTACTTC.

The chain combines TRBV28 with TRBJ1-5, with D perhaps TRBD1 (5 bases). This CDR3 has 12 residues. Trimming cost V 3 bases and J 9 bases, with 9 bases left between them. CDR1 is MDHEN and CDR2 is SYDVKM in the germline V gene. The CDR3 spells CASSFRVRPQHF. The CDR3 DNA is TGTGCCAGCAGTTTCAGGGTTCGGCCCCAGCATTTT.

In its sample, this clone was seen a few times. The V call is TRBV10-3, the J call TRBJ1-5; 10 bases are shared with TRBD1. Germline V gene data show CDR1 as ENHRY and CDR2 as SYGVKD. J gave up 3 bases and V 3 bases, and 2 bases lay outside the gene matches. This CDR3 contains 15 residues. CDR3 DNA sequence: TGTGCCATCAGTGACGGACAGGGGGTCAATCAGCCCCAGCATTTT. This encodes CAISDGQGVNQPQHF.

CDR3 region: CASSSGGGRIGAGAFF. The CDR3 DNA is TGCGCCAGCAGCTCGGGCGGGGGGCGCATCGGGGCTGGGGCTTTCTTT. The chain recombines TRBV5-1 with TRBJ1-1; possible D gene TRBD1, 6 bases. V was pared by 3 bases and J by 11 bases, with 26 bases between. The CDR3 consists of 16 residues. CDR1 is SGHRS, CDR2 YFSETQ, per germline.

The chain links TRBV28 to TRBJ1-1; TRBD1 is a possible D gene (6 bases). The germline V gene encodes CDR1 MDHEN and CDR2 SYDVKM. This CDR3 is built from 16 residues. Trimming left V 5 bases short and J 5 bases short, with 21 bases between. The CDR3 sequence is CASSGAAGAIVTEAFF. Here the CDR3 DNA reads TGTGCCAGCAGTGGCGCCGCAGGGGCCATAGTGACTGAAGCTTTCTTT.

The gene calls are TRBV19 and TRBJ1-2; TRBD1 aligns across 10 bases. V lost 9 bases, J lost 5 bases, and 6 bases stayed unmatched. CDR1 and CDR2 (germline): LNHDA, SQIVND (reference sequence). CDR3 length equals 13 residues. CDR3 sequence: CASGDRGLYGYTF. The CDR3 coding sequence is TGTGCCAGCGGGGACAGGGGCCTATATGGCTACACCTTC.

A note on this clone: The same CDR3 can be traced to other DNA sequences in this sample. The J gene is TRBJ1-5, the V gene TRBV30; 7 bases are a match to TRBD1. Trimming took 1 base from V and 7 from J; bases not matched to a gene: 4. CDR1 is GTSNPN and CDR2 is SVGIG in the germline V gene (reference sequence). The CDR3 length is 13 residues. CDR3 coding DNA: TGTGCCTGGAGTGGGACAGGCGGCCAGCCCCAGCATTTT. It yields the protein CAWSGTGGQPQHF.

This clone appeared once. This chain joins TRBV4-3 and TRBJ1-3, with no clear D. CDR1 and CDR2 (germline): LGHNA, YSLEER. V lost 3 bases and J 2 bases, leaving 11 bases between the germline ends. CDR3 size: 15 residues. The CDR3 DNA sequence: TGCGCCAGCAGCCAGATGTACCCGGCTGGAAACACCATATATTTT. Amino acid sequence: CASSQMYPAGNTIYF.

The V call is TRBV19, the J call TRBJ2-6, with D possibly matching TRBD2 (5 bases). Germline CDR1 LNHDA, CDR2 SQIVND (reference sequence). The CDR3 is 16 amino acids. With 1 base removed from V and 0 bases from J, the gap between germline ends came to 7 bases. The CDR3: CASSIAGFSGANVLTF. The CDR3 DNA is TGTGCCAGTAGTATAGCGGGATTCTCTGGGGCCAACGTCCTGACTTTC.

The CDR3 region is CATSPRTGLSGANVLTF. CDR3 bases: TGTGCCACCAGCCCTCGAACAGGCCTCTCTGGGGCCAACGTCCTGACTTTC. V gene TRBV15 combines with J gene TRBJ2-6, with D possibly matching TRBD1 (5 bases). Per germline, CDR1 LNHNV and CDR2 YYDKDF (reference sequence). V gave up 5 bases and J gave up 0 bases, with 14 bases separating them. The length of the CDR3 is 17 residues.